Below, one T cell receptor beta chain is given with its context. This entry belongs to a study of blood T cell repertoires in COVID-19. Looking at the study overall: The study drew acute and convalescent COVID-19 samples from the United States, Italy and Spain. Sources were T cells, B-cell-depleted T cells, or PBMCs; the material itself was cDNA or gDNA.

CDR3 size: 11 residues. How the authors handled the data: The authors estimated nucleated cell counts from reference gene primer amplification. Repertoires were generated with immunoSEQ multiplex PCR, while TCRdb's copy carries only in-frame clones and drops some. V, J and clone size derive from that table, while D and trimming were established from the DNA sequence. Of fewer than 350,000 clones listed, under 90% are singletons. The TCR was taken from a woman aged 60 to 75 with active or convalescent COVID-19. The source material was peripheral blood. The chain employs TRBV21-1 and TRBJ1-5. TRBV21-1 is recorded as a pseudogene. The CDR3 sequence is CASTYYQPQHF. CDR3 DNA: TGTGCCAGCACCTACTATCAGCCCCAGCATTTT.